In its sample, the clone carrying this TCR beta chain was seen a few times. The sample comes from a study of shared T cell receptors in the human thymus. Clones were read by immunoSEQ multiplex PCR, and TCRdb kept only the in-frame ones, dropping some. The table lists 630,000 or so clones, around 87% of them singletons. Germline CDR1 reads SGHRS; CDR2 reads YFSETQ. The length of the CDR3 is 19 residues. V was clipped by 4 bases and J by 1 base; unmatched bases: 10. The sample also formed part of further work on human thymus T cells. Per that paper: Corrective surgery for congenital heart defects was being performed on the healthy Finnish infants who were the donors. The source of the thymus tissue was resections taken during corrective heart surgery. An apparent bias in V and J gene usage was seen in thymic and blood repertoires.

This chain joins TRBV5-1 and TRBJ2-1; TRBD2 matches 14 bases. This TCR derives from a boy in the first two years of life with a congenital heart defect. Sequencing was done on a sample of thymocytes. The CDR3 DNA sequence: TGCGCCAGCAGCACCGGGACTAGCGGGAGTGCGGGGTCCTACAATGAGCAGTTCTTC. This sequence encodes CASSTGTSGSAGSYNEQFF.